What follows is one T cell receptor beta chain and its context. The clone's antigen remains unknown. Base qualities are not at hand, and no much larger clone is one base apart. CDR1 and CDR2, per the germline V gene, are MNHEY and SVGAGI. The CDR3 sequence holds 15 residues, the cysteine and phenylalanine included. Just CDR3 DNA is preserved here, 45 bases in frame from base 1. V drops 6 bases and J drops 4 bases, leaving 16 bases in between. This sample stems from a study of blood T cell repertoires in COVID-19 (TCRdb year 2020). Background for the entire study: Samples covering the acute and convalescent phases of COVID-19 were provided by collaborators in the United States, Italy and Spain. The material from the prospective study consisted of cDNA or gDNA derived from T cells, B-cell-depleted T cells, or PBMCs. Deeply sampled blood TCRbeta repertoires from subjects exposed to, actively infected with, or recovered from COVID-19 were included in the dataset. A freely available public database, intended as a resource for researchers studying the immune response to SARS-CoV-2, is where the repertoires were released. Samples came from the ongoing ImmuneRACE study (first 160 participants) plus 1,254 subjects from 6 global collaborators. The sample metadata nearly always contained a de-identified subject ID, COVID-19 status, age in years and sex. Where HLA class I and class II types were available, the types were taken from metadata supplied by the sample provider, not from assay-based typing. Broad study findings and their caveats: The amount of clinical and demographic metadata varied by source and participant and was provided uncurated.

Collaborating institutions collected whole blood in K2EDTA tubes following their own protocols. For TCRbeta analysis, collaborator samples were shipped as frozen whole blood, as isolated PBMCs, or as DNA extracted from either sample type. TCRbeta CDR3 regions were amplified from genomic DNA using the immunoSEQ Assay, a bias-controlled multiplex PCR. Turning to the authors' computational methods: The number of nucleated cells in each sample was estimated from the amplification of reference gene primers within the assay. To quantify the absolute abundance of each unique TCRbeta CDR3 rearrangement, sequence reads were collapsed and filtered. Productive Simpson clonality was computed per sample as the square root of Simpson's diversity index over productive rearrangements. TCRdb stores this immuneACCESS table with in-frame sequences only. Part of the clones is absent; in the studies checked, under half of the shortfall reflects unresolved V genes, and no reason is known for the rest. The DNA was the basis for D and trimming; V, J and clone size are from that table. The table for this sample lists about 120,000 clones; more than 75% of them were counted only once. Clones ranked in the top ten supply 25% to 30% of the sample.

The chain was built from TRBV6-5 and TRBJ1-5; 6 matching bases give a weak D call of TRBD1. The source material was peripheral blood. This clonotype originated in a woman in her seventies with acute or convalescent COVID-19. The sequence in DNA is TGTGCCAGCAGCCCAGGGGACCGGGGAAATCAGCCCCAGCATTTT. It codes for CASSPGDRGNQPQHF.